This record concerns one TCR beta chain sequence. The entry originates in a study of cytomegalovirus exposure and HLA in healthy donors. Produced via immunoSEQ multiplex PCR; TCRdb's table is partial and in-frame only. The table includes tens of thousands of clones, 97% detected once. The CDR3 sequence is 11 residues long. V lost 6 bases and J lost 10; bases outside the gene matches: 8. Germline values: CDR1 SQVTM, CDR2 ANQGSEA. The TCR was taken from a young woman in good health and CMV-seropositive. The specimen sequenced was PBMCs. The chain couples TRBV29-1 to TRBJ1-1, with 7 bases that match TRBD1. Here the CDR3 reads CSVAQQGRAFF. The CDR3 coding sequence is TGCAGCGTCGCCCAACAGGGGCGAGCTTTCTTT. The full variable domain, in which reference TRBV29-1 and TRBJ1-1 provide the parts outside the CDR3, is SAVISQKPSRDICQRGTSLTIQCQVDSQVTMMFWYRQQPGQSLTLIATANQGSEATYESGFVIDKFPISRPNLTFSTLTVSNMSPEDSSIYLCSVAQQGRAFFGQGTRLTVV.